This TCR beta chain was recovered during a study of response to subunit inactivated influenza vaccine (dated by TCRdb to the late 2010s). Turning to the overall study: Deep quantitative profiling of the T cell receptor repertoire was used in the study to follow responses to a trivalent subunit inactivated influenza vaccine. Study-wide conclusions, independent of this receptor: The authors suggested that each seasonal influenza vaccination may recruit only a limited number of new T cells.

To prepare the library, RT-PCR was applied. Sequencer: Illumina HiSeq 2500. Starting from the raw public reads, TCRdb applied fastp trimming at Q25, assembled clones with MiXCR and retained in-frame beta chains. Every entry covers one CDR3 protein and lists the most common genes and DNA from its rows. The sample table contains 500,000 or so distinct CDR3 sequences; only one count was recorded for roughly 9.8% of them. Less than 15% of the sample lies in the top ten. Concerning this clonotype: This clone's antigen is unknown. No qualities accompany the bases; no much larger clone lies one base away.

What this sample's time point label stands for: approximately 40 days after influenza vaccine administration. Taken from cysteine to phenylalanine, the CDR3 has 15 residues. The only DNA kept is the CDR3, 45 bases in frame from the first base. At the junction V is shortened by 0 bases and J by 5 bases, with 12 bases in between. CDR1 and CDR2, per the germline V gene, are SGHRS and YFSETQ. The source material was PBMCs from blood, sampled 40 to 50 days after vaccination. This receptor was identified in a man over 45 who received an inactivated influenza vaccine. Donor details come from another sample of the same person, matched by shared clones. The chain links TRBV5-1 with TRBJ2-1; no D gene call is confident. DNA sequence: TGCGCCAGCAGCTTGGAAGTCTGGGCCGACAATGAGCAGTTCTTC. It translates as CASSLEVWADNEQFF.